This TCR beta chain came from a study of monozygotic twins with inflammatory bowel disease. TCRdb re-called the 5' RACE reads and gives one entry per CDR3 protein, without DNA. This sample contains under 350,000 distinct CDR3 sequences. The CDR3 has 15 residues. Germline lookup yields CDR1 KGHSH and CDR2 LQKENI. Sequencing was carried out using blood. The receptor's source is a human donor with ulcerative colitis or Crohn's disease, or a healthy co-twin of an affected twin (not recorded which). The rearrangement joins TRBV18 to TRBJ2-5; TCRdb picks TRBD1, but there is no DNA to check that call. The CDR3 sequence is CASSRLGTVGETQYF.